These T cell receptor beta chains were read from a single sample in a study of cytomegalovirus exposure and HLA in healthy donors. TCRdb's copy holds only in-frame clones and misses some; the assay was immunoSEQ multiplex PCR. The data hold 150,000 or so clones, with over 65% observed a single time. Sequencing input: PBMCs. The receptors were sampled from a woman between 35 and 50 years old in good health and CMV-seronegative. CDR3s include the opening cysteine and the closing phenylalanine or tryptophan. D genes are given only for firm matches. Clone size appears in some rows only: once, few, many, or a class for an expanded clone.

j_call d_call v_call clone_size cdr3_nt cdr3_aa
TRBJ1-6 TRBD1 TRBV19 . TGTGCCAGTAGTCGACAGGGAGTCGAGGACTCACCCCTCCACTTT CASSRQGVEDSPLHF
TRBJ1-2 . TRBV18 . TGTGCCAGCTCACCACGACAGTATGGCTACACCTTC CASSPRQYGYTF
TRBJ1-4 . TRBV5-1 . TGCGCCAGCAGACGGGGGGGAGTCACTAATGAAAAACTGTTTTTT CASRRGGVTNEKLFF
TRBJ2-3 . TRBV6-5 few TGTGCCAGCAGTTACTCCCTAGCTATGAGGACAGATACGCAGTATTTT CASSYSLAMRTDTQYF
TRBJ1-3 TRBD1 TRBV2 . TGTGCCAGCAGTTTGAACAGGGGAGGTGACACCATATATTTT CASSLNRGGDTIYF
TRBJ1-4 TRBD1 TRBV6-1 . TGTGCCAGCAGCCGGACAGGTTATAATGAAAAACTGTTTTTT CASSRTGYNEKLFF
TRBJ2-3 TRBD2 TRBV5-1 . TGCGCCAGCAGCTTGACTAGCGGCACAGATACGCAGTATTTT CASSLTSGTDTQYF
TRBJ2-1 TRBD1 TRBV6-5 . TGTGCCAGCAGTTTTGGGCGGACAGGGGCGTTTTTCTTC CASSFGRTGAFFF
TRBJ2-3 . TRBV6-5 . TGTGCCAGCAGGGGCTGGGGGGAAAGCACAGATACGCAGTATTTT CASRGWGESTDTQYF
TRBJ1-5 . TRBV2 few TGTGCCAGCGGGGAGAGTTATAGCAATCAGCCCCAGCATTTT CASGESYSNQPQHF
TRBJ1-2 TRBD1 TRBV9 . TGTGCCAGCAGCCCCCGGGACAGGATTCGAGGCTACACCTTC CASSPRDRIRGYTF
TRBJ2-1 TRBD2 TRBV5-4 . TGTGCCAGCAGCTTGGATCAGCCTGGGCTAGCGGGGGTTTGTGAGCAGTTCTTC CASSLDQPGLAGVCEQFF
TRBJ2-6 . TRBV5-6 . TGTGCCAGCAGCGCCTACTCTGGGGCCAACGTCCTGACTTTC CASSAYSGANVLTF
TRBJ1-1 . TRBV29-1 . TGCAGCGGGCGGCGGCAAGCGAACACTGAAGCTTTCTTT CSGRRQANTEAFF
TRBJ1-3 . TRBV7-9 . TGTGCCAGCAGCCCACAGGGAAACACCATATATTTT CASSPQGNTIYF
TRBJ2-5 TRBD1 TRBV4-1 . TGCGCCAGCAGCCAACCACTCAGGACAGGGAAAGAGACCCAGTACTTC CASSQPLRTGKETQYF
TRBJ2-5 . TRBV2 . TGTGCCAGCAGCGAACAAAAAGAGACCCAGTACTTC CASSEQKETQYF
TRBJ2-7 . TRBV6-1 . TGTGCCAGCAGTGAAGCGCCTTTCGCGGGCTACGAGCAGTACTTC CASSEAPFAGYEQYF
TRBJ2-5 TRBD2 TRBV5-1 . TGCGCCAGCAGGGACGGGACTAGCTATGAACAAGAGACCCAGTACTTC CASRDGTSYEQETQYF
TRBJ1-1 . TRBV19 . TGTGCCAGTAGTATCGGCACAGGGTTTCGTGGAAACACTGAAGCTTTCTTT CASSIGTGFRGNTEAFF
TRBJ2-1 . TRBV19 . TGTGCCAGTAGTATTGAGCGACTAAGCCGTAGCTCCTACAATGAGCAGTTCTTC CASSIERLSRSSYNEQFF
TRBJ2-3 TRBD2 TRBV2 few TGTGCCAGCAATCTAGCGGGATCAGATACGCAGTATTTT CASNLAGSDTQYF
TRBJ2-7 TRBD1 TRBV2 . TGTGCCAGCAGTGAACCGGGACAGGGTGCCTCCTACGAGCAGTACTTC CASSEPGQGASYEQYF
TRBJ1-3 . TRBV2 . TGTGCCAGCAGTGCTCTCTCTGGAAACACCATATATTTT CASSALSGNTIYF
TRBJ1-3 . TRBV5-6 once TGTGCCAGCAGCCCTTTCCAACAAGGCAAGGGGCACACCATATATTTT CASSPFQQGKGHTIYF